This T cell receptor beta chain appears in the sequencing data of a study of T cells of healthy individuals (dated by TCRdb to the late 2010s). Receptor libraries were prepared by 5' RACE. The listed sequencing device is Illumina MiSeq. TCRdb trimmed the raw reads at Q25, called clones with MiXCR and kept productive beta chains. For every CDR3 protein sequence, its rows merge into one entry that carries the most common genes and DNA. The sample contains tens of thousands of distinct CDR3 sequences, roughly 14% of them found a single time. Jointly, the top ten make up approximately 16% of the sample. Trimming removed 1 base from V and 0 bases from J, leaving 13 bases between the germline ends. CDR1 and CDR2, per the germline V gene, are SGHDN and FVKESK. The CDR3 covers 17 residues, taking in both the cysteine and the phenylalanine. Of all the DNA, just the CDR3 is kept, 51 bases in frame from base 1.

This clonotype appeared many times. Its binding antigen is unknown. Base qualities are not recorded, but no much larger clone differs from it by a single base. The source is a human donor in good health. The chain joins TRBV14 to TRBJ1-3; the D gene assignment is ambiguous. CDR3 loop: CASSQGGTSYSGNTIYF. The sequence in DNA is TGTGCCAGCAGCCAAGGGGGTACGAGTTACTCTGGAAACACCATATATTTT.